This entry describes one T cell receptor (beta chain). The read terminates 3 residues ahead of where the CDR3 ends, so the germline J gene completes it. This sample is part of a study of Tregs in tolerant kidney transplant recipients. Recipients received nonmyeloablative bone marrow transplants from related graft donors, with transient mixed chimerism. CD4+CD25+CD127- Tregs, CD4+CD25- non-Tregs, CD4 and CD8 cells were sorted. The CDR3 consists of 12 residues. Looked up from germline, CDR1 is GTSNPN and CDR2 is SVGIG (reference sequence). Trimming stripped 2 bases from V and 6 bases from J, with 9 bases between. Clones were sequenced by immunoSEQ multiplex PCR, and TCRdb holds only the in-frame ones, with some missing. The sample table sets out about 16,000 clones.

The sample here was CD4+ T cells from blood (PBMCs), taken 12 months after the transplant. The clonotype originates from a human patient who received a combined kidney and bone marrow transplant. Some T cells may be transferred from the graft donor. The V call is TRBV30, the J call TRBJ2-3; D not resolved. CDR3: CAWSNSWDTQYF. The DNA read from the CDR3 is TGTGCCTGGAGTAACTCTTGGGATACG.